This TCR beta chain was identified during a study of blood T cell repertoires in COVID-19. About the study: Samples came from the United States, Italy and Spain, spanning acute and convalescent COVID-19. PBMCs, B-cell-depleted T cells, or T cells were the source of the cDNA or gDNA that made up the material.

V lost 4 bases and J 4 bases, leaving 17 bases between the germline ends. There are 15 residues in the CDR3. CDR1 and CDR2 from the germline V gene are SGHRS and YFSETQ. TCRdb keeps only in-frame clones here, not all; method: immunoSEQ multiplex PCR. This sample has around 300,000 clones; around nine tenths occur once, and the top ten carry approximately 2.6%. Cohort placement rested on clinical history that participants reported themselves. Recovered status applied to Cohort 3 donors who had two consecutive negative PCRs. It also applied to those with clearance or with symptom resolution. The chain carries TRBV5-1 and TRBJ1-1, with D tentatively TRBD1 (6 bases). Input material: PBMCs or T cells enriched from blood (not recorded which). The receptor was derived from a woman younger than 30 who had recovered from COVID-19. The CDR3 nucleotides read TGCGCCAGCAGCCTGATAGGACAGCAGGGCACTGAAGCTTTCTTT. This sequence encodes CASSLIGQQGTEAFF. Full variable domain (rest looked up from reference TRBV5-1 and TRBJ1-1): KAGVTQTPRYLIKTRGQQVTLSCSPISGHRSVSWYQQTPGQGLQFLFEYFSETQRNKGNFPGRFSGRQFSNSRSEMNVSTLELGDSALYLCASSLIGQQGTEAFFGQGTRLTVV.